The TCR beta chain described here comes from a study of shared clonotypes between healthy human individuals. On the study more broadly: CD4 naive and memory got three plates each, CD8 naive two, CD8 memory one.

Broader study findings: Deeper or shallower sequencing was expected to change how clonotypes are shared among donors.

Some clones are missing from TCRdb's copy, which holds only in-frame ones; the method was immunoSEQ multiplex PCR. This sample yields about 2.4 million clones, of which over 85% are seen a single time; roughly 0.14% belongs to the top ten. The CDR3 spans 14 residues. V was shortened by 5 bases and J by 3 bases, with 14 bases between the two germline ends. Germline V gene data show CDR1 as SGHTA and CDR2 as FQGNSA. Donors had no recently reported acute infections or vaccinations and were HIV-negative. Caucasian adults residing in Nashville, Tennessee made up all the donors. Points on this clone: Its target is not known.

The V call is TRBV7-2, the J call TRBJ2-7; D unclear. The specimen was naive CD4+ T cells sorted from blood. Subset described: CD45RA+ positively selected. The sequence derives from a man younger than 35 in good health. The CDR3 DNA follows: TGTGCCAGCAGCCCCCAAGCAGTGGACTACGAGCAGTACTTC. This gives the protein CASSPQAVDYEQYF.